This T cell receptor (beta chain) was recorded in a study of Graves' ophthalmopathy and Graves' hyperthyroidism. The overall study: Investigators collected peripheral blood at initial diagnosis, before any treatment was given. Study observations and caveats: The model's prediction of ophthalmopathy progression had 65% to 71% sensitivity and around 72% specificity.

The hyperthyroidism patients had a new diagnosis of under 2 months' duration and were aged 18 to 65. Researchers turned away patients with other autoimmune diseases, uncontrolled infections, pregnancy or lactation. Germline V gene lookup returns CDR1 GTSNPN and CDR2 SVGIG (reference sequence). The V end was cut by 7 bases, the J end by 2 bases, with 11 bases between. The CDR3 totals 12 residues. There are many counts of this clonotype. What it recognizes is unknown. Amplified TCR beta CDR3 regions were obtained using RNA transcripts as template. Second-round multiplex PCR came after first-round RT-PCR with HTBI primers. TCRdb used MiXCR to reprocess the multiplex PCR reads, holding one entry per CDR3 protein. The profile shows 400,000 to 500,000 distinct CDR3 sequences, around 20% of them singletons.

Sequencing was carried out using peripheral blood. The source of this sequence is a woman under 30 with stable Graves' hyperthyroidism. The chain joins TRBV30 to TRBJ1-1, with D uncertain. CDR3 coding DNA: TGTGCCTCTGGCCGGGGAAACACTGAAGCTTTCTTT. Protein sequence: CASGRGNTEAFF.